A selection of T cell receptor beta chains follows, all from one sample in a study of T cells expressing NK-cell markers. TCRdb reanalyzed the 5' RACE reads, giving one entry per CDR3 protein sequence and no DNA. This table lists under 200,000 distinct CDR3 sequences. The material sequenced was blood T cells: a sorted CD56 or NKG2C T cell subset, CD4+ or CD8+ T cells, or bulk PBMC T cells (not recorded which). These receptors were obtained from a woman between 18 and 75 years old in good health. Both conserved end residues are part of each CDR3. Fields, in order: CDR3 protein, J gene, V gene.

CASSPRTGGYYEQYF | TRBJ2-7 | TRBV6-2/TRBV6-3
CSARDLSHIYEQYF | TRBJ2-7 | TRBV20-1
CASSSRDPTSTDTQYF | TRBJ2-3 | TRBV6-2/TRBV6-3
CASSSPLGSYEQYF | TRBJ2-7 | TRBV6-5
CASSLVPGSTDTQYF | TRBJ2-3 | TRBV5-1
CASSQAGLEGPNEQFF | TRBJ2-1 | TRBV4-2
CASSQVITSGVRETQYF | TRBJ2-5 | TRBV4-1
CASSPGPARGNEQFF | TRBJ2-1 | TRBV14
CASSRPLDSSETQYF | TRBJ2-5 | TRBV18
CASSSSRTGEQYF | TRBJ2-7 | TRBV7-9
CASSPADTGELFF | TRBJ2-2 | TRBV18
CDRTGHHEQYF | TRBJ2-7 | TRBV7-9
CASSSNLATDTQYF | TRBJ2-3 | TRBV5-1
CASSGRTSGESSTDTQYF | TRBJ2-3 | TRBV7-3
CSASHGRQNQPQHF | TRBJ1-5 | TRBV20-1
CASSQQQRQGYTF | TRBJ1-2 | TRBV12-3/TRBV12-4
CASSLGRIGELFF | TRBJ2-2 | TRBV25-1
CSLTTGNTEAFF | TRBJ1-1 | TRBV29-1
CASSPLESSYEQYF | TRBJ2-7 | TRBV12-3/TRBV12-4
CASSLEWGRNEQFF | TRBJ2-1 | TRBV11-3
CASSIGTNEQFF | TRBJ2-1 | TRBV19
CSGAGPNEQYF | TRBJ2-7 | TRBV20-1
CASSLARLATGHNSPLHF | TRBJ1-6 | TRBV12-3/TRBV12-4
CASSPSGGPYEQYF | TRBJ2-7 | TRBV12-3/TRBV12-4
CATSRDATGLTNTEAFF | TRBJ1-1 | TRBV15
CASRNLSRRFHGYTF | TRBJ1-2 | TRBV6-1
CASSRYREERETQYF | TRBJ2-5 | TRBV4-1
CASSLGRNTGELFF | TRBJ2-2 | TRBV12-3/TRBV12-4
CASSYGQGVRNEQFF | TRBJ2-1 | TRBV6-5
CASSFPGLVGGADTQYF | TRBJ2-3 | TRBV28
CSVWVNYEQYF | TRBJ2-7 | TRBV29-1
CASSPGQGNRETQYF | TRBJ2-5 | TRBV5-1
CAIKTGLVGELFF | TRBJ2-2 | TRBV10-3
CASSQSRDNNQPQHF | TRBJ1-5 | TRBV3-1
CASSRGRNTGELFF | TRBJ2-2 | TRBV5-6
CASSPGQIASYEQYF | TRBJ2-7 | TRBV7-3
CASSQPQETQYF | TRBJ2-5 | TRBV4-1
CASRIRGQDAEAFF | TRBJ1-1 | TRBV6-1
CASGFRSTRAFF | TRBJ1-1 | TRBV12-5
CASSKQGALYEQYF | TRBJ2-7 | TRBV6-2/TRBV6-3
CAWKLSGNTIYF | TRBJ1-3 | TRBV30